Many counts were recorded for the clone carrying this TCR beta chain. Its specificity is not known. Germline V lookup: CDR1 ENHRY, CDR2 SYGVKD. V lost 6 bases and J 1 base, leaving 9 bases between the germline ends. CDR3 length: 14 residues. The source of the sample is a study of T cells after yellow fever vaccination. General study findings and limits: Abundant clonotypes from the bulk population could have been carried over as contaminants into FACS-sorted repertoires. The study re-detected most primary-vaccination clones after the booster (roughly 96% CD4, approximately 87% CD8).

5'RACE template switching generated TCR cDNA, adding a universal primer site and UMIs. TCRdb re-called the 5' RACE reads with MiXCR, one entry per CDR3 protein. This repertoire shows under 200,000 distinct CDR3 sequences, 9.5% to 11% found once; its top ten account for 30% to 45%. The sample here was CD8+ T cells sorted from PBMCs, taken 15 days after the yellow fever booster vaccination. The receptor's source is a young man who received the YFV17D yellow fever vaccine. This chain uses TRBV10-3 with TRBJ2-2; D is unresolved. CDR3 DNA sequence: TGTGCCATCAGCGGCGCCGAGAACACCGGGGAGCTGTTTTTT. This sequence encodes CAISGAENTGELFF.